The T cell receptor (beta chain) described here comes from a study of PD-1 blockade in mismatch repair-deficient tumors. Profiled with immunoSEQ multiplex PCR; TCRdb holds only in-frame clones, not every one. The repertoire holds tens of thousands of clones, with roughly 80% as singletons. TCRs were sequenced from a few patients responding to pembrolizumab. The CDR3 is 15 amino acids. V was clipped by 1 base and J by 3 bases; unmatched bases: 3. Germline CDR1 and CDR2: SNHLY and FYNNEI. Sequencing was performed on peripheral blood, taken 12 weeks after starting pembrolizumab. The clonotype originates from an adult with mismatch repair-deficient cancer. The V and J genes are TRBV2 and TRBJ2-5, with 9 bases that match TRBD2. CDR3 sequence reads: CASSEDGTSKETQYF. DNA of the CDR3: TGTGCCAGCAGTGAAGACGGGACTAGCAAAGAGACCCAGTACTTC.